The clone carrying this T cell receptor beta chain occurred a few times. Its target is unknown. This sample was included in a study of cytomegalovirus exposure and HLA in healthy donors. Study as a whole: Unique TCR beta sequences numbering around 110 million came from around 180 million T cells in an earlier analysis.

This CDR3 spans 13 amino acids. Germline-derived CDR1 and CDR2 are SGHTA and FQGNSA. V dropped 2 bases and J dropped 10 bases, with 13 bases sitting between them. Points from the study as a whole: It was approximately 150 TCR beta chains that were listed as cytomegalovirus-associated.

PCR used 60 Vbeta primers and 13 Jbeta primers. Clones were sequenced by immunoSEQ multiplex PCR, and TCRdb holds only the in-frame ones, with some missing. The sample records 200,000 to 250,000 clones, just over 75% being singletons. The chain joins TRBV7-2 to TRBJ2-3; D is unclear. Material: PBMCs. This receptor was taken from an older woman in good health and CMV-seropositive. For the CDR3, the DNA is TGTGCCAGCAGCTTACTTGTAAGCGTGGCGCAGTATTTT. Its translation is CASSLLVSVAQYF.